Below are 15 T cell receptor beta chains sequenced from a single sample in a study of T cell responses to AZD1222 COVID-19 vaccine. Using immunoSEQ multiplex PCR, the repertoire was profiled, and TCRdb retains in-frame clones only, with some absent. The sample contains over 100,000 clones, over 75% of which appear only once. The sequenced sample was peripheral blood, obtained on day 0 of AZD1222 vaccination. The receptor source for this set is an adult in good health.

The chain uses TRBV3-1 (or the pseudogene TRBV3-2) and TRBJ2-2; D unresolved. CDR1 is LGHDT and CDR2 is YNNKEL in the germline V gene (reference sequence). Trimming cost V 3 bases and J 2 bases, with 7 bases left between them. The length of the CDR3 is 14 residues. CDR3 sequence: CASSHRYNTGELFF. The CDR3 nucleotides are TGTGCCAGCAGCCACAGATATAACACCGGGGAGCTGTTTTTT.

The chain carries TRBV7-8 and TRBJ1-3, with D tentatively TRBD1 (5 bases). V shed 1 base and J shed 0 bases, with 13 bases lying between them. This CDR3 contains 17 residues. The germline V gene has CDR1 SGHVS and CDR2 FQNEAQ. The CDR3 spells CASSLGDVGFSGNTIYF. CDR3 sequence (DNA): TGTGCCAGCAGCTTAGGGGACGTAGGATTCTCTGGAAACACCATATATTTT.

This clone turned up a few times. The chain links TRBV6-6 to TRBJ2-7; D is perhaps TRBD1 (6 bases). From germline, CDR1 is MNHNY and CDR2 SVGAGI (reference sequence). Trimming took off 6 bases at V and 1 base at J, with 13 bases between the two ends. The CDR3 spans 14 residues. CDR3 loop: CASRLFQGSYEQYF. The CDR3 region has the DNA TGTGCCAGCAGACTCTTTCAGGGGTCCTACGAGCAGTACTTC.

The J gene is TRBJ1-1, the V gene TRBV2; 8 positions agree with TRBD1. The junction had 13 bases not matched to a gene; V was cut back by 6 bases and J by 10 bases. Germline lookup yields CDR1 SNHLY and CDR2 FYNNEI. This CDR3 is built from 14 residues. The CDR3 region has the DNA TGTGCCAGCAGAAAGTTAGACAGGGGTTGGGTAGCTTTCTTT. It is translated as CASRKLDRGWVAFF.

The chain is built from TRBV5-1 and TRBJ2-1, with TRBD1 as a possible D gene (6 bases). This CDR3 contains 13 residues. Germline loops: CDR1 SGHRS, CDR2 YFSETQ. V dropped 4 bases and J dropped 7 bases, with 12 bases sitting between them. CDR3 residues: CASSPGTSNEQFF. For the CDR3, the DNA is TGCGCCAGCAGCCCCGGGACATCTAATGAGCAGTTCTTC.

This chain joins TRBV6-5 and TRBJ1-5; D not resolved. V was pared by 6 bases and J by 6 bases, with 15 bases between. This CDR3 is built from 14 residues. Germline CDR1 reads MNHEY; CDR2 reads SVGAGI. In DNA, the CDR3 is TGTGCCAGCAGCCCCTCCGGGAATACTCAGCCCCAGCATTTT. This gives the protein CASSPSGNTQPQHF.

The chain uses TRBV18 and TRBJ1-2; D remains unclear. CDR1 KGHSH and CDR2 LQKENI come from the germline V gene. The CDR3 is made up of 15 amino acids. Trimming left V 5 bases short and J 5 bases short, with 18 bases between. The CDR3 spells CASSSVQKDLYGYTF. The CDR3 nucleotides read TGTGCCAGCTCATCAGTACAGAAAGATTTGTATGGCTACACCTTC.

This clone was seen a few times. The CDR3 reads CASSGGPTGLVEETQYF. CDR3 DNA: TGTGCCAGCAGCGGGGGACCCACGGGACTAGTGGAAGAGACCCAGTACTTC. V and J are TRBV9 and TRBJ2-5, with TRBD2 identical over 8 bases. CDR1 and CDR2 (germline): SGDLS, YYNGEE. J gave up 3 bases and V 3 bases, and 13 bases lay outside the gene matches. CDR3 length: 17 amino acids.

The V and J genes are TRBV15 and TRBJ1-3; a weak D match, TRBD1 (6 bases). CDR1 LNHNV and CDR2 YYDKDF come from the germline V gene (reference sequence). This CDR3 is 16 amino acids long. Between the trimmed V and J ends, which lost 0 bases and 4 bases, there was a span of 13 bases. The CDR3 loop reads CATSRDLGATGNTIYF. Here the CDR3 DNA reads TGTGCCACCAGCAGAGATCTGGGGGCTACGGGAAACACCATATATTTT.

Regarding this clone: The identical CDR3 is also encoded by other nucleotide sequences in the sample. V usage is TRBV12-3 or TRBV12-4 and J usage is TRBJ1-3, with a possible D match to TRBD1 (5 bases). Trimming took 2 bases from V and 4 from J, leaving 6 bases between them. The CDR3 length is 13 residues. CDR3 amino acids: CASSLNRGNTIYF. The DNA of the CDR3 is TGTGCCAGCAGTTTAAACAGGGGAAACACCATATATTTT.

CDR3 in DNA: TGTGCCAGCAGTTACGCCTACGAGCAGTACTTC. Its translation: CASSYAYEQYF. This chain uses TRBV12-3 or TRBV12-4 with TRBJ2-7; D unclear. V gave up 4 bases and J gave up 2 bases, with 3 bases separating them. The CDR3 consists of 11 residues.

The chain joins TRBV6-5 to TRBJ1-4, with D unclear. Germline-derived CDR1 and CDR2 are MNHEY and SVGAGI. V was clipped by 6 bases and J by 8 bases, with 16 bases between them. This CDR3 is 14 amino acids long. The CDR3 reads CASRTHSLGEKLFF. DNA of the CDR3: TGTGCCAGCAGGACTCATTCTTTGGGGGAAAAACTGTTTTTT.

This clone was detected once. This chain uses TRBV7-8 with TRBJ2-1; D is possibly TRBD1 (6 bases). V lost 4 bases and J 5 bases, leaving 9 bases between the germline ends. Germline V CDR1 and CDR2: SGHVS, FQNEAQ. The CDR3 is 13 amino acids. The CDR3 region has the DNA TGTGCCAGCAGCTGGGGACACAACAATGAGCAGTTCTTC. Translation gives CASSWGHNNEQFF.

This rearrangement joins TRBV11-2 to TRBJ2-2; the match to TRBD2 covers 8 bases. The CDR3 covers 16 residues. The germline CDR1 and CDR2 sequences are SGHAT and FQNNGV. V was clipped by 5 bases and J by 1 base; unmatched bases: 6. CDR3 sequence reads: CASSLSSGGNTGELFF. CDR3 nucleotides: TGTGCCAGCAGCCTCTCCAGCGGGGGGAACACCGGGGAGCTGTTTTTT. Using reference TRBV11-2 and TRBJ2-2 for the parts outside the CDR3, the full variable domain is EAGVAQSPRYKIIEKRQSVAFWCNPISGHATLYWYQQILGQGPKLLIQFQNNGVVDDSQLPKDRFSAERLKGVDSTLKIQPAKLEDSAVYLCASSLSSGGNTGELFFGEGSRLTVL.

The V gene is TRBV5-4, the J gene TRBJ2-7, with 8 bases aligning to TRBD1. The CDR3 runs 13 residues. CDR1 is SGHNT and CDR2 is YYREEE in the germline V gene (reference sequence). V shed 2 bases, J shed 3 bases, and the junction held 1 base outside the gene matches. Here the CDR3 reads CASSFTGGYEQYF. The CDR3 bases are TGTGCCAGCAGCTTCACAGGGGGCTACGAGCAGTACTTC.